This T cell receptor (beta chain) was obtained from a study of cytomegalovirus exposure and HLA in healthy donors. Study-level information: Within the Caucasian-associated ancestry cluster were about 81% of the approximately 400 genotyped donors. Study-wide results and caveats: Researchers reported in a later analysis that a missense DCLRE1C variant was tied to TCR beta V- and J-gene trimming. Prior analysis indicated that the majority of TCR beta V segments exhibited productivity approximately 87% or approximately 30% of the time.

The CDR3 totals 14 residues. Worth noting for this clone: Its antigen is not known.

PCR amplification relied on 60 Vbeta primers (plus 13 Jbeta primers). Generated by immunoSEQ multiplex PCR, the TCRdb table keeps only in-frame clones and is missing some. The sample records about 150,000 clones, roughly 77% being singletons. This receptor was taken from a man younger than 40 in good health. The sequencing input was PBMCs. V and J are TRBV21-1 and TRBJ1-3. TRBV21-1 is an annotated pseudogene. Written as DNA, the CDR3 is TGTGCCAGCAGGGCGGGGGGCTCCGGAAACACCATATATTTT. It encodes CASRAGGSGNTIYF.